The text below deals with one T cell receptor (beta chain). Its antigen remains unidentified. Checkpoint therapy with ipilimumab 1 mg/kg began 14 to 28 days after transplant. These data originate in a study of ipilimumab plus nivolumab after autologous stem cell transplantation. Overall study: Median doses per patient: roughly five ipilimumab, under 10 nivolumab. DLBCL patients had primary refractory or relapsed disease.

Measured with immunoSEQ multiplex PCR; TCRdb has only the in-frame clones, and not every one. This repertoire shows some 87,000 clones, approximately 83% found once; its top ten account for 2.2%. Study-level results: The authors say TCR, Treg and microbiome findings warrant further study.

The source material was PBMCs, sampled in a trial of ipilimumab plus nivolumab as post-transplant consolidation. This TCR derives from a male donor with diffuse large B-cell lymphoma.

The chain's CDR3 is CASSFHKETQYF. DNA for the CDR3: TGTGCCAGCAGCTTCCATAAAGAGACCCAGTACTTC. This sequence joins TRBV7-2 and TRBJ2-5; D not certain. The CDR3 runs to 12 residues. Germline V gene lookup returns CDR1 SGHTA and CDR2 FQGNSA. Trimming pared 3 bases from V and 3 bases from J, leaving 5 bases between.